This T cell receptor beta chain was documented in a study of CD8 T cells in Susac syndrome. This CDR3 is 15 amino acids long. Germline V gene lookup returns CDR1 SEHNR and CDR2 FQNEAQ (reference sequence). The ends lost 5 bases at V and 3 bases at J; junction bases unmatched: 9. Reverse transcription used about 0.5 to 1 ug RNA and random hexamers. TCRdb reprocessed the immunoSEQ multiplex PCR reads via MiXCR and lists one record per CDR3 protein. This table holds hundreds of thousands of distinct CDR3 sequences, just under 95% found once. This clonotype originated in a human donor with multiple sclerosis. Material: CD4+ T cells from PBMCs. The chain carries TRBV7-9 and TRBJ1-2; TRBD1 matches at 7 bases. DNA of the CDR3: TGTGCCAGCAGCCTACGACAGGGAGGGGACTATGGCTACACCTTC. Translating gives CASSLRQGGDYGYTF.